This T cell receptor beta chain was found in a study of cytomegalovirus exposure and HLA in healthy donors (dated by TCRdb to about 2017). Regarding the study in general: According to an earlier analysis of several hundred of the donors, 150 million to 200 million T cells yielded roughly 100 million unique TCR beta sequences and 276 Gb of sequence data. Around 330 gigabases of sequencing data and tens of millions of unique TCR sequences made up an early release that covered several hundred HLA-typed donors. Among the roughly 380 genotyped donors, around 81% belonged to the genetic ancestry cluster associated with self-reported Caucasian donors. The aim of the study was to test whether cataloging public T cell receptors could identify signatures of past pathogen exposure. The T cell repertoires of 666 subjects were profiled by immunosequencing and related to cytomegalovirus serostatus. Besides the first cohort of around 700 subjects, a separate validation cohort made up of 120 different subjects was used. The study combined high-throughput TCR immunosequencing, statistical association of individual TCRs with disease status, and machine learning to predict cytomegalovirus infection status. A later analysis re-examined previously published TCR beta repertoires from just over 650 donors and added high-resolution HLA genotyping to investigate patterns of TCR occurrence. Rather than drawing on any new phenotypic data, the later analysis identified candidate immune exposures from TCR beta sequences and the way those sequences occurred across donors. In an earlier analysis of about 590 of the donors, high-throughput TCR beta sequencing was used to judge whether each TCR beta V gene segment behaved as functional or pseudogenic. Donor age, sex, ethnicity and CMV serostatus were collected together with the repertoire data. In a later genetic analysis, genome-wide SNP genotypes for about 55% of the roughly 670 donors were used, and that subset was treated as a discovery cohort. All discovery cohort repertoires had been generated using a single sequencing platform. Class I and class II HLA loci were covered by the typing at four-digit resolution. Typing coverage differed by locus: A, B, C, DRB1 and DQB1 were typed in about 620-640 donors, DQA1 in about 550, DPA1 in around 580, and DPB1 in roughly 470. About five DR-DQ haplotypes were handled as single units for association and clustering because linkage in the cohort was strong. Among some 400 genotyped donors of the cohort, an average of roughly 230,000 unique TCR beta nucleotide sequences was sequenced per donor, of which 15% to 20% were non-productive. Study-level results and caveats: An association between a missense DCLRE1C variant and V-gene and J-gene trimming of TCR beta chains was found in a later genetic analysis and replicated in an independent cohort. Because counts were too low, more than 15 rarely observed V segments, including chromosome 9 orphons, were left out of the earlier analysis of a few hundred of the donors. A later analysis associated 16,951 TCR beta sequences with specific HLA alleles at a false discovery rate of 0.05. Because some donors lacked HLA typing at each locus, the association tests relied only on the typed subset. Sequencing depth was assumed to be roughly uniform across donors in the presence/absence analyses, though that assumption may not hold. A cluster of highly shared sequence variants was judged likely to be a technical artifact of the sequencing pipeline. A further reported finding was that TCR beta sequences accurately predicted the HLA-A and HLA-B alleles for most subjects in the first cohort. A later analysis found that TCR association rates varied across HLA loci, with DRB1 alleles showing the most associated TCRs and HLA-C alleles the fewest. In a later genetic analysis, fewer N-insertions in productive TCRs were reported among donors in an Asian-associated ancestry cluster than the 666-donor mean. In a later analysis, HLA-associated TCR beta chains were found to be more clonally expanded and to have lower generation probabilities than equally common non-associated chains. Three of the identified cytomegalovirus-associated TCR beta chains were confirmed in vitro to be specific for cytomegalovirus antigens. In this cohort, only TCR beta chains were sequenced, and detectable features were limited by the absence of alpha or paired-chain data. A later analysis reported that several top co-occurrence clusters appeared linked to parvovirus B19, influenza, CMV and Epstein-Barr virus. For the cohort, immune exposure information was limited to CMV serostatus. It was suggested by the authors that the approach could potentially be generalized to other disease states and immunological phenotypes. The study listed 150 to 200 TCR beta chains as associated with cytomegalovirus. Across donors, most TCR sequences were observed very rarely, whereas some public TCRs were present in many individuals. Some IMGT-functional V segments, including TRBV6-2 and TRBV6-3, could not be told apart with the 87-base-pair reads, so those segments were excluded. An earlier analysis of 450 to 750 of the donors showed that most TCR beta V segments appeared in productive rearrangements either about 87% or about 30% of the time, which broadly matched IMGT annotations. Assigning TCR associations to individual alleles was difficult when HLA alleles, especially DR and DQ, strongly co-occurred. According to a later analysis, most CMV-associated TCR beta chains appeared to be HLA-restricted, and the HLA associations seemed to be driven largely by CMV exposure. In both the original and validation cohorts, the classifier was reported to diagnose cytomegalovirus status with high specificity and sensitivity. Linkage disequilibrium might explain the correlated functional status among segregating V segments, but an unknown experimental factor could not be ruled out.

In total, approximately 610 healthy bone marrow donors made up the cohort. All cohort members were sampled while nominally healthy, although unrecorded immune exposures were likely present. The donor tested CMV seropositive, placing the donor among the 289 seropositive members of the cohort. A peripheral blood sample was provided by each donor, and peripheral blood mononuclear cells were used for TCR beta sequencing. Genomic DNA was extracted from the blood cell samples with the Qiagen DNeasy Blood Extraction Kit. Sequences SGHTA (CDR1) and FQGNSA (CDR2) are obtained from the germline V gene. From the cysteine through the phenylalanine, the CDR3 covers 11 amino acids. Only the CDR3 DNA is retained, 33 bases long and in frame from the first base. A word on this clone: Its antigen is unknown. No clone much larger than this one lies a single base away; base qualities are absent.

The method behind the library was the immunoSEQ multiplex PCR assay. A mixture of 60 forward primers for TCR Vbeta segments and 13 reverse primers for TCR Jbeta segments was used in the multiplex PCR. A multiplex PCR assay on genomic DNA amplified the CDR3 region of rearranged TCR beta genes. Amplified TCR beta libraries were sequenced as 87-base-pair reads on the Illumina HiSeq System. The authors' pipeline ran thus. A later analysis counted some 80 million unique TCR beta chains across the 690 or so repertoires, and roughly 11 million of these chains were shared by at least two donors. Raw reads were error-corrected and collapsed into unique sequences with a nearest-neighbor algorithm that merged closely related sequences to remove PCR and sequencing errors. To assign V, D and J gene segments, CDR3 sequences were aligned to IMGT reference sequences. For a sequence to be retained, a match of at least six nucleotides was required to both a V gene segment and a J gene segment. A rearrangement was called productive if the CDR3 had no stop codons and remained in frame with V and J, and every other rearrangement was called non-productive. Following IMGT convention, CDR3 was defined as the stretch from the second conserved V-encoded cysteine to the conserved J-encoded phenylalanine. In an earlier analysis of more than 550 of the donors, sequences lacking an unambiguous match to a single V gene segment were excluded. In an earlier analysis of 450 to 700 of the donors, V segments were called functional above 56.7% productive rearrangements and were called segregating when the between-donor standard deviation exceeded 5%. A statistical classification framework was built for diagnosing cytomegalovirus status from the catalog of TCR beta chain sequences. In a later analysis, V and J genes were assigned by comparing TCR nucleotide sequences against IMGT/GENE-DB human TR gene sequences. In a later analysis, CDR3 sequences and most-parsimonious VDJ recombination scenarios were assigned using the TCRdist pipeline. In a later analysis, each TCR beta chain was defined by its CDR3 amino acid sequence together with its V-gene family, and reads without a unique V-gene family were excluded. As a way to deal with suspected cross-contamination and a sequencing artifact, a later analysis dropped 592 nucleotide sequences that were highly shared and had low generation probability. In a later analysis, a clonal expansion index for each public chain was calculated from normalized within-repertoire ranks of inferred template counts. In a later analysis, generation probabilities were computed with a VDJ recombination model fitted to out-of-frame rearrangements, and the resulting probabilities were checked against IGoR. Hypergeometric tests were used in a later analysis to score TCR-TCR, TCR-HLA and TCR-CMV co-occurrence, with a repertoire-size bias correction applied to the TCR pairs. False discovery rates were estimated in a later analysis by permuting HLA or CMV assignments 20 times. In a later analysis, co-occurring TCRs were grouped using DBSCAN, with TCRdist sequence similarity added in when clustering inside HLA-allele-positive subsets. Repertoires with fewer than 30,000 or more than 120,000 public chains, plus five repertoires with anomalous nucleotide sharing, were excluded from co-occurrence clustering. TCRdb holds this immuneACCESS table with in-frame rearrangements only. Some clones are missing; in checked studies, unresolved V genes explain under half, and the rest has no known cause. The DNA gave D and trimming, while V, J and clone size come from that table. The sample table lists a few hundred thousand clones, roughly four fifths of them with a count of one. The leading ten clones occupy more than 8.5% of the sample.

The rearranged segments are TRBV7-2 and TRBJ2-5, with the D gene call left open. The better agreement between TRBJ2-7 and the DNA end casts doubt on the J call. This receptor was obtained from a woman aged 45-65 years in good health and CMV-seropositive. Sequenced material: PBMCs. In nucleotides, the sequence is TGTGCCAGCAGCTTACGATACGAGCAGTACTTC. Its amino acids are CASSLRYEQYF.